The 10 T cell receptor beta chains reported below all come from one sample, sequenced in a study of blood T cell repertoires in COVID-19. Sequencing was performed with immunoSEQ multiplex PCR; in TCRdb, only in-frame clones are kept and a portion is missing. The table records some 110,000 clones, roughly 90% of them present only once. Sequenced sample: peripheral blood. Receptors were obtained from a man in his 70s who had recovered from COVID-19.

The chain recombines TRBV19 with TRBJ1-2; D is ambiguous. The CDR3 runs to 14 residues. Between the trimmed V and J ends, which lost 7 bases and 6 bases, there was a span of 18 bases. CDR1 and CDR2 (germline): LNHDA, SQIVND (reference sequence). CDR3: CASTNTGLRDGYTF. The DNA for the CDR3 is TGTGCCAGTACCAACACGGGCCTGAGGGATGGCTACACCTTC.

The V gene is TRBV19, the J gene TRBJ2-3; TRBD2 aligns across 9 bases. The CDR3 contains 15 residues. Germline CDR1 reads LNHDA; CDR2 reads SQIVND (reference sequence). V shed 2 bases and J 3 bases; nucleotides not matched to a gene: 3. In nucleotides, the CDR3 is TGTGCCAGTAGTATAAGCGGGGGGCGGACAGATACGCAGTATTTT. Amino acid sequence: CASSISGGRTDTQYF.

CDR3 sequence (DNA): TGCGCCAGCACTCCCGGGACAGGGCTGAACACTGAAGCTTTCTTT. Translation gives CASTPGTGLNTEAFF. The V and J genes are TRBV5-1 and TRBJ1-1, with TRBD1 identical over 9 bases. Germline V lookup: CDR1 SGHRS, CDR2 YFSETQ. This CDR3 is built from 15 residues. The V segment lost 6 bases and the J segment 0 bases; nucleotides outside the gene matches: 6.

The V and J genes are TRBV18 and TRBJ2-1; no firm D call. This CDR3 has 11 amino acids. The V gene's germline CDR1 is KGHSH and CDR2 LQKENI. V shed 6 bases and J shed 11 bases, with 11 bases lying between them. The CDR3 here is CASSQDPKQFF. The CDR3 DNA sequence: TGTGCCAGCTCGCAGGATCCTAAGCAGTTCTTC.

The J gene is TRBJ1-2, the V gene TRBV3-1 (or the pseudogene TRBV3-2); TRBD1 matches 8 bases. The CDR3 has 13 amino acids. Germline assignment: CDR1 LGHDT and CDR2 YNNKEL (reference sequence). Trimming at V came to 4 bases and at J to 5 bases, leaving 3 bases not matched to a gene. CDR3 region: CASSPTGEYGYTF. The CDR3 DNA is TGTGCCAGCAGCCCGACAGGGGAATATGGCTACACCTTC.

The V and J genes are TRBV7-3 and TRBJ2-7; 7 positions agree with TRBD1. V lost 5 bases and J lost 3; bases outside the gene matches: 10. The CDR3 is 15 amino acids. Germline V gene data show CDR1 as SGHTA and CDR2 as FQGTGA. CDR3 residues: CASSPRDSSVYEQYF. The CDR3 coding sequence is TGTGCCAGCAGCCCTCGGGACAGTAGTGTCTACGAGCAGTACTTC.

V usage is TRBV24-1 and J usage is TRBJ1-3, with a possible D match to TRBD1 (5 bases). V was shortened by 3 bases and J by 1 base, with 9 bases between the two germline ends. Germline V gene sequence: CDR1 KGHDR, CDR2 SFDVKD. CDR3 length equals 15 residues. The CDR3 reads CATSDPRTSGNTIYF. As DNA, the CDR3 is TGTGCCACCAGTGATCCCCGGACATCTGGAAACACCATATATTTT.

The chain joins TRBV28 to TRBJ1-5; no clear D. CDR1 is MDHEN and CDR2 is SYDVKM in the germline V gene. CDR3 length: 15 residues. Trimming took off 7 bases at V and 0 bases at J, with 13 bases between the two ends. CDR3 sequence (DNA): TGTGCCAGCACCCAACAGTTCTATAGCAATCAGCCCCAGCATTTT. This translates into CASTQQFYSNQPQHF.

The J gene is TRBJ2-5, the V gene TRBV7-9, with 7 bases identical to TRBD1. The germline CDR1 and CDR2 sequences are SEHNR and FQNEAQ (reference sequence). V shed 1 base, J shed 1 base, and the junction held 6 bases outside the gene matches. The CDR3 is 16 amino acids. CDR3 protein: CASSLGSAGGQETQYF. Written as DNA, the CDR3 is TGTGCCAGCAGCTTAGGGTCGGCAGGGGGCCAAGAGACCCAGTACTTC. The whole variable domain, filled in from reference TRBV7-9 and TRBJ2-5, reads DTGVSQNPRHKITKRGQNVTFRCDPISEHNRLYWYRQTLGQGPEFLTYFQNEAQLEKSRLLSDRFSAERPKGSFSTLEIQRTEQGDSAMYLCASSLGSAGGQETQYFGPGTRLLVL.

The CDR3 loop reads CASLTGTSSNTGELFF. DNA for the CDR3: TGTGCCAGCCTCACTGGGACTAGCTCGAACACCGGGGAGCTGTTTTTT. The chain links TRBV18 to TRBJ2-2, with 9 bases lining up with TRBD2. V shed 8 bases and J 0 bases; nucleotides not matched to a gene: 7. Germline assignment: CDR1 KGHSH and CDR2 LQKENI. This CDR3 contains 16 residues.